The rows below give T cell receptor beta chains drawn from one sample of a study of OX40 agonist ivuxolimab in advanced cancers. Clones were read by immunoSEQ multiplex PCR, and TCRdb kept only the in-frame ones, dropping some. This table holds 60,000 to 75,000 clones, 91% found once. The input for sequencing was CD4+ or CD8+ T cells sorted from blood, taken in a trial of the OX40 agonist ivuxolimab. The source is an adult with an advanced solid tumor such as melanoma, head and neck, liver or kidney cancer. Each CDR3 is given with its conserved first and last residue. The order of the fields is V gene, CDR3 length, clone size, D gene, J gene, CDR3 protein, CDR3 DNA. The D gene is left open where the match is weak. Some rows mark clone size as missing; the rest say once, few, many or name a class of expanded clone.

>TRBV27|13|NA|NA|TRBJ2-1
CASTSGVADEQFF
TGTGCCAGCACCTCGGGAGTGGCCGATGAGCAGTTCTTC
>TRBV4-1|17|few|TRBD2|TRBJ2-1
CASSQDRTSGSRYEQFF
TGCGCCAGCAGCCAAGATCGGACTAGCGGGAGTCGGTATGAGCAGTTCTTC
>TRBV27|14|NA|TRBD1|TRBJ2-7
CASRTGTGPYEQYF
TGTGCCAGCAGGACTGGGACAGGACCCTACGAGCAGTACTTC
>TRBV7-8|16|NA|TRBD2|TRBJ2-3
CASSLAAGGQTDTQYF
TGTGCCAGCAGCTTAGCGGCGGGAGGCCAAACAGATACGCAGTATTTT
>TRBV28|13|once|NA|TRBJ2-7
CASSQDRLYEQYF
TGTGCCAGCAGTCAGGACCGTCTCTACGAGCAGTACTTC
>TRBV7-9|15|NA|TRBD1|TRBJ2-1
CASTVSQGEHNEQFF
TGTGCCAGCACCGTTTCACAGGGGGAGCACAATGAGCAGTTCTTC
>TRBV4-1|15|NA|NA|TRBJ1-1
CASSPYESLNTEAFF
TGCGCCAGCAGCCCTTATGAGTCCTTGAACACTGAAGCTTTCTTT
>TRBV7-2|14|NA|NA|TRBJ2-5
CASSLPGEVETQYF
TGTGCCAGCAGCTTGCCGGGGGAGGTAGAGACCCAGTACTTC
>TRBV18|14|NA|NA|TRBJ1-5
CASSPVPLTEPQHF
TGTGCCAGCTCACCAGTCCCCCTCACGGAGCCCCAGCATTTT
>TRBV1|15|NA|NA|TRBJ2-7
CTSSQDGTSAYEQYF
TGCACCAGCAGCCAAGATGGGACTAGCGCCTACGAGCAGTACTTC
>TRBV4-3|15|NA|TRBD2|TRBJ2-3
CASSQDSSGTDTQYF
TGCGCCAGCAGCCAAGATAGTAGCGGGACAGATACGCAGTATTTT
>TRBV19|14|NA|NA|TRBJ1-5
CASSIPGLDQPQHF
TGTGCCAGTAGTATCCCAGGGCTTGATCAGCCCCAGCATTTT
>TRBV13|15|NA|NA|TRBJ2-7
CASSLGRGGVYEQYF
TGTGCCAGCAGCTTAGGCCGTGGGGGAGTCTACGAGCAGTACTTC
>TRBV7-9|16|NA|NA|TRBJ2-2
CASSSLGGANTGELFF
TGTGCCAGCAGCAGCTTAGGAGGAGCCAACACCGGGGAGCTGTTTTTT
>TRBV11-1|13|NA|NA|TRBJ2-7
CASSLAGVYEQYF
TGTGCCAGCAGCTTAGCGGGCGTCTACGAGCAGTACTTC
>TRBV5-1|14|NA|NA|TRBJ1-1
CASSLWALNTEAFF
TGCGCCAGCAGCTTGTGGGCTTTGAACACTGAAGCTTTCTTT
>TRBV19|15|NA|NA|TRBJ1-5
CASSIVAYSNQPQHF
TGTGCCAGTAGTATCGTGGCTTATAGCAATCAGCCCCAGCATTTT
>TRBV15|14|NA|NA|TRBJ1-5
CATSSLGGNQPQHF
TGTGCCACCAGCTCCCTAGGGGGTAATCAGCCCCAGCATTTT
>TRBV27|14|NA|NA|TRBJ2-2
CASSLVFLTGELFF
TGTGCCAGCAGTTTGGTCTTTCTCACCGGGGAGCTGTTTTTT
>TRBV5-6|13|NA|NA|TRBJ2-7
CASSLYRDGTEYF
TGTGCCAGCAGCCTTTACAGGGACGGGACGGAGTACTTC
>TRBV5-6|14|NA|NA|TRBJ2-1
CASSLGDLYNEQFF
TGTGCCAGCAGCTTGGGGGACCTATACAATGAGCAGTTCTTC
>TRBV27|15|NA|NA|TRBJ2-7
CASSLGGSVPYEQYF
TGTGCCAGCAGTTTAGGGGGCAGCGTTCCCTACGAGCAGTACTTC